These 21 T cell receptor beta chains share one sample of origin, sequenced in a study of OX40 agonist ivuxolimab in advanced cancers. Clones were sequenced by immunoSEQ multiplex PCR, and TCRdb holds only the in-frame ones, with some missing. The sample lists about 68,000 clones; 86% were seen once. Specimen: CD4+ or CD8+ T cells sorted from blood, collected in a trial of the OX40 agonist ivuxolimab. These receptors originate from an adult with an advanced solid tumor such as melanoma, head and neck, liver or kidney cancer.

This chain uses TRBV11-2 with TRBJ2-3; tentative D call: TRBD1 (5 bases). The length of the CDR3 is 17 residues. V dropped 3 bases and J dropped 2 bases, with 18 bases sitting between them. Germline CDR1 is SGHAT and CDR2 is FQNNGV. Here the CDR3 reads CASSFAGQSTFTDTQYF. The CDR3 region has the DNA TGTGCCAGCAGCTTTGCAGGGCAGTCCACCTTCACAGATACGCAGTATTTT.

This rearrangement joins TRBV7-9 to TRBJ2-3; 8 bases line up with TRBD1. The CDR3 spans 16 residues. V lost 4 bases, J lost 2 bases, and 8 bases stayed unmatched. The germline V gene has CDR1 SEHNR and CDR2 FQNEAQ (reference sequence). In DNA, the CDR3 is TGTGCCAGCAGCTCCCGAGGGACAGGAATCACAGATACGCAGTATTTT. This sequence encodes CASSSRGTGITDTQYF. Filled out from reference TRBV7-9 and TRBJ2-3, the complete variable domain reads DTGVSQNPRHKITKRGQNVTFRCDPISEHNRLYWYRQTLGQGPEFLTYFQNEAQLEKSRLLSDRFSAERPKGSFSTLEIQRTEQGDSAMYLCASSSRGTGITDTQYFGPGTRLTVL.

The V gene is TRBV27, the J gene TRBJ2-7; TRBD1 is a possible D gene (5 bases). The CDR3 totals 14 residues. Germline assignment: CDR1 MNHEY and CDR2 SMNVEV (reference sequence). Trimming removed 3 bases from V and 2 bases from J, with 11 bases in between. CDR3 sequence reads: CASSFGQGPYEQYF. The CDR3 nucleotides read TGTGCCAGCAGTTTTGGGCAGGGCCCCTACGAGCAGTACTTC.

J is TRBJ2-7 and V is TRBV7-9, with 9 bases identical to TRBD1. Germline V lookup: CDR1 SEHNR, CDR2 FQNEAQ (reference sequence). The CDR3 covers 14 residues. The trim removed 5 bases at V and 7 bases at J, leaving 9 bases unmatched. The CDR3 sequence is CASSRQGVSREQYF. The CDR3, as DNA: TGTGCCAGCAGCCGACAGGGGGTTTCGAGGGAGCAGTACTTC.

This clone was recorded a few times. The rearrangement uses TRBV25-1 and TRBJ2-3; TRBD2 matches 8 bases. CDR1 is MGHDK, CDR2 SYGVNS, per germline. J lost 1 base, V lost 5 bases, and 2 bases had no gene match. The CDR3 spans 14 residues. In DNA form, the CDR3 reads TGTGCCAGCAGTCTGACTAGCGGCACAGATACGCAGTATTTT. Translating it yields CASSLTSGTDTQYF.

This clone has a handful of counts. The chain links TRBV2 to TRBJ1-5, with D unresolved. This CDR3 is 12 amino acids long. The V and J ends lost 2 bases and 5 bases respectively, with 4 bases between them. The germline CDR1 and CDR2 sequences are SNHLY and FYNNEI. The CDR3 is CASSEWDQPQHF. The CDR3, as DNA: TGTGCCAGCAGTGAATGGGATCAGCCCCAGCATTTT.

This chain connects TRBV7-3 to TRBJ2-2; D possibly corresponds to TRBD2 (6 bases). Germline CDR1 and CDR2: SGHTA and FQGTGA. This CDR3 region has 15 residues. The V end was cut by 5 bases, the J end by 7 bases, with 17 bases between. The CDR3 region has the DNA TGTGCCAGCAGCCCCGCGGGATCCCCCGGCGGGGAGCTGTTTTTT. Protein product: CASSPAGSPGGELFF.

This chain uses TRBV7-9 with TRBJ2-5, with 9 bases aligning to TRBD1. Germline trimming cut 1 base from V and 4 bases from J; bases unmatched to any gene: 7. CDR1 SEHNR and CDR2 FQNEAQ come from the germline V gene (reference sequence). The CDR3 has 16 residues. CDR3 sequence: CASSLVTGTGRETQYF. The CDR3 region has the DNA TGTGCCAGCAGCTTAGTGACTGGGACAGGGCGAGAGACCCAGTACTTC.

The chain joins TRBV16 to TRBJ1-2; D possibly corresponds to TRBD1 (5 bases). The V end was cut by 6 bases, the J end by 11 bases, with 22 bases between. Germline V CDR1 and CDR2: KGHSY, FQNENV. The CDR3 is 14 amino acids. CDR3 nucleotides: TGTGCCAGCAGTAAAACGGGGACGGAGGGAGATTACACCTTC. Its protein is CASSKTGTEGDYTF.

Here the CDR3 reads CASSTTPTQNYGYTF. CDR3 DNA: TGTGCCAGCAGCACGACCCCCACCCAAAACTATGGCTACACCTTC. The chain joins TRBV7-2 to TRBJ1-2; D is ambiguous. V lost 5 bases to trimming and J lost 2 bases, with 15 bases between them. This CDR3 contains 15 residues. The germline gives CDR1 SGHTA, CDR2 FQGNSA.

This chain uses TRBV27 with TRBJ2-1; a weak D match, TRBD2 (7 bases). Germline values: CDR1 MNHEY, CDR2 SMNVEV (reference sequence). The length of the CDR3 is 14 residues. V lost 2 bases and J lost 6, with 11 bases in between. CDR3 protein: CASSLRGTINEQFF. DNA for the CDR3: TGTGCCAGCAGTTTAAGGGGGACTATCAATGAGCAGTTCTTC.

This chain joins TRBV7-8 and TRBJ1-2; D call uncertain. CDR1 SGHVS and CDR2 FQNEAQ come from the germline V gene. V lost 5 bases to trimming and J lost 7 bases, with 26 bases between them. This CDR3 is 17 amino acids long. The CDR3: CASSVRLETRMKGGYTF. CDR3 coding DNA: TGTGCCAGCAGCGTACGTTTGGAGACACGTATGAAGGGTGGCTACACCTTC.

V and J are TRBV7-3 and TRBJ2-1; perhaps TRBD1 as D (6 bases). The CDR3 contains 14 residues. Germline CDR1 is SGHTA and CDR2 is FQGTGA. The ends were cut back, 5 bases at V and 10 bases at J, with 18 bases in the middle. CDR3 sequence (DNA): TGTGCCAGCAGCCCATCCCAGGGGTATAAAGAGCAGTTCTTC. Translation: CASSPSQGYKEQFF.

The V and J genes are TRBV10-3 and TRBJ2-3; TRBD2 matches at 10 bases. Germline-derived CDR1 and CDR2 are ENHRY and SYGVKD. Unmatched junction bases numbered 11, after V lost 6 bases and J lost 5 bases. The CDR3 has 16 residues. The CDR3 loop reads CAIRVGTSAQGDTQYF. The CDR3 region has the DNA TGTGCCATCAGGGTTGGGACTAGCGCCCAAGGAGATACGCAGTATTTT.

DNA of the CDR3: TGTGCCAGCTCACCACGCGGCCAATCGACTAGCGGCCACACCGGGGAGCTGTTTTTT. Protein sequence: CASSPRGQSTSGHTGELFF. The gene calls are TRBV18 and TRBJ2-2; 9 bases match TRBD2. J was trimmed by 3 bases and V by 1 base; bases with no gene match: 12. The V gene's germline CDR1 is KGHSH and CDR2 LQKENI. This CDR3 is 19 amino acids long. Full variable domain (outside the CDR3, taken from reference TRBV18 and TRBJ2-2): NAGVMQNPRHLVRRRGQEARLRCSPMKGHSHVYWYRQLPEEGLKFMVYLQKENIIDESGMPKERFSAEFPKEGPSILRIQQVVRGDSAAYFCASSPRGQSTSGHTGELFFGEGSRLTVL.

This clone was recorded a few times. The rearrangement uses TRBV6-1 and TRBJ1-1, with a possible D match to TRBD1 (6 bases). This CDR3 has 13 residues. Per the germline V gene, CDR1 is MNHNS and CDR2 is SASEGT. V dropped 6 bases and J dropped 1 base, with 9 bases sitting between them. In DNA, the CDR3 is TGTGCCAGCAGCCAACAGGGGAACACTGAAGCTTTCTTT. Translating it yields CASSQQGNTEAFF.

Regarding this clone: This CDR3 is also generated by other DNA sequences in the sample. The CDR3 bases are TGTGCCTGGAGTGTCGGAGGGTCCTCCTACGAGCAGTACTTC. Protein product: CAWSVGGSSYEQYF. The chain has TRBV30 and TRBJ2-7; the D gene is possibly TRBD2 (6 bases). The CDR3 has 14 residues. Per germline, CDR1 GTSNPN and CDR2 SVGIG (reference sequence). V was cut by 0 bases and J by 0 bases, with 9 bases left in between.

The chain has TRBV5-4 and TRBJ1-2, with D uncertain. The CDR3 sequence is 13 residues long. V lost 0 bases and J lost 4, with 7 bases in between. The germline V gene has CDR1 SGHNT and CDR2 YYREEE (reference sequence). The CDR3 DNA reads as TGTGCCAGCAGCTTGGAGACAACCTATGGCTACACCTTC. Protein sequence: CASSLETTYGYTF. The full variable domain, its missing parts supplied by reference TRBV5-4 and TRBJ1-2, is ETGVTQSPTHLIKTRGQQVTLRCSSQSGHNTVSWYQQALGQGPQFIFQYYREEENGRGNFPPRFSGLQFPNYSSELNVNALELDDSALYLCASSLETTYGYTFGSGTRLTVV.

This clone was picked up one time. The V gene is TRBV5-1, the J gene TRBJ2-5; 9 bases are a match to TRBD1. Germline V CDR1 and CDR2: SGHRS, YFSETQ. Trimming cost V 4 bases and J 5 bases; bases outside gene matches: 6. The CDR3 sequence is 14 residues long. The CDR3 here is CASSTRTGDETQYF. The CDR3 DNA follows: TGCGCCAGCAGCACCCGGACAGGGGACGAGACCCAGTACTTC. Complete variable domain (other parts from reference TRBV5-1 and TRBJ2-5): KAGVTQTPRYLIKTRGQQVTLSCSPISGHRSVSWYQQTPGQGLQFLFEYFSETQRNKGNFPGRFSGRQFSNSRSEMNVSTLELGDSALYLCASSTRTGDETQYFGPGTRLLVL.

The chain combines TRBV18 with TRBJ2-1; 9 bases align to TRBD2. The CDR3 contains 16 residues. From germline, CDR1 is KGHSH and CDR2 LQKENI. J was trimmed by 0 bases and V by 5 bases; bases with no gene match: 5. CDR3 residues: CASSSLAGSSYNEQFF. The CDR3 DNA reads as TGTGCCAGCTCATCGCTAGCGGGGAGCTCCTACAATGAGCAGTTCTTC.

The chain combines TRBV5-5 with TRBJ1-3; D gene unclear. Germline-derived CDR1 and CDR2 are SGHKS and YYEKEE (reference sequence). This CDR3 has 15 residues. V gave up 4 bases and J gave up 4 bases, with 15 bases separating them. In DNA form, the CDR3 reads TGTGCCAGCAGCACCAGAAGCCTCAGAGGAAACACCATATATTTT. Its translation: CASSTRSLRGNTIYF.